This TCR beta chain was recovered during a study of human T cells and chemical hapten exposure. Study information: Across the whole study, which lasted about 23 weeks, patients were given diphenylcyclopropenone on the scalp once a week. Per-sample TCR yields varied mainly from small pooled library volume differences.

In the authors' workflow: Between roughly 20,000 and 690,600 TCRs appeared in each sample, and the median stood at 95,638. TCRdb recomputed calls from the RACE reads with MiXCR, one row per CDR3 protein. The V and J calls, along with clone size, are taken from TCRdb and not from the paper's own processing. The sample has some 96,000 distinct CDR3 sequences, 9.3% seen once. Documented time point: patch test 2, 6 weeks after DPC sensitization. Treatment: therapeutic diphenylcyclopropenone sensitization with weekly scalp DPC. Overall study findings and caveats: With DPC sensitization, TCRs exceeding 1 in 1000 frequency showed no change.

Trimming removed 0 bases at V and 0 bases at J, with 13 bases between. CDR1 LGHNA and CDR2 YSLEER come from the germline V gene. The CDR3 totals 17 residues. For this clonotype: Its cognate antigen is unknown.

The source material was whole blood, sampled in connection with sensitization to the hapten diphenylcyclopropenone (DPC). The clonotype originates from a woman aged 40 to 55 with alopecia areata. Some clones in this sample may be carry-over from other donors' samples. The chain has TRBV4-3 and TRBJ2-3, with D hard to call. The CDR3 sequence is CASSQERSASSTDTQYF. CDR3 nucleotides: TGCGCCAGCAGCCAAGAGAGGTCAGCTTCTAGCACAGATACGCAGTATTTT.